This T cell receptor (beta chain) was profiled in a study of T cell repertoires in cytomegalovirus infection. As for the study in general: Public TCR beta signatures indicated both CMV infection and matching HLA type.

Germline CDR1 and CDR2: SGHTA and FQGNSA. This CDR3 has 14 residues. The germline V and J ends were trimmed by 3 bases and 5 bases, with 13 bases remaining between them. TCRdb re-called the reads with MiXCR, one entry per CDR3 protein. Of about 830,000 distinct CDR3 sequences in the sample, approximately 29% were seen once. This clonotype was recorded many times. Antigen specificity is unknown. The specimen comprised cultured CD8+ T cells from PBMCs, sampled from culture after CMV antigen stimulation. The chain carries TRBV7-2 and TRBJ1-1; perhaps TRBD1 as D (6 bases). The sequence was collected from a human donor in good health (CMV status not recorded). Some clones in this sample may be carry-over from other donors' samples. The CDR3 nucleotides are TGTGCCAGCAGCTTTACAGGGTCTAGGACTGAAGCTTTCTTT. Encoded protein: CASSFTGSRTEAFF.